Presented here are 24 T cell receptor beta chains from one specimen sequenced in a study of control samples from healthy donors and cancer patients. Here immunoSEQ multiplex PCR was the method, and the copy in TCRdb shows in-frame clones only, minus some. The profile covers 200,000 to 250,000 clones, with 85% to 95% appearing a single time and about 1.6% taken by the ten largest. Material for sequencing was blood. Receptors were obtained from a man aged 50 or older in good health.

This clone was seen a few times. CDR3 DNA sequence: TGTGCCATCAACCCAGGGGGCTTAAAGGGAAACACCATATATTTT. Protein sequence: CAINPGGLKGNTIYF. The J gene is TRBJ1-3, the V gene TRBV10-3, with TRBD1 matching over 8 bases. Germline CDR1 is ENHRY and CDR2 is SYGVKD. The CDR3 is made up of 15 amino acids. The ends lost 7 bases at V and 4 bases at J; junction bases unmatched: 9.

The rearrangement joins TRBV15 to TRBJ1-2; 8 bases agree with TRBD1. Germline lookup yields CDR1 LNHNV and CDR2 YYDKDF (reference sequence). V lost 3 bases, J lost 4 bases, and 10 bases stayed unmatched. The CDR3 consists of 16 residues. The CDR3 DNA reads as TGTGCCACCAGCAGTAGAGACAGGGGAGGCACCTATGGCTACACCTTC. Protein sequence: CATSSRDRGGTYGYTF.

The V gene is TRBV19, the J gene TRBJ2-7; D is unresolved. The CDR3 contains 13 residues. Trimming pared 5 bases from V and 3 bases from J, leaving 11 bases between. Germline-derived CDR1 and CDR2 are LNHDA and SQIVND (reference sequence). The CDR3 sequence: CASSLGYLYEQYF. The DNA for the CDR3 is TGTGCCAGTAGTCTAGGGTATCTCTACGAGCAGTACTTC.

This chain connects TRBV5-1 to TRBJ2-3; weak D call: TRBD1 (6 bases). The ends were cut back, 3 bases at V and 1 base at J, with 9 bases in the middle. The V gene's germline CDR1 is SGHRS and CDR2 YFSETQ. The CDR3 is 14 amino acids. Here the CDR3 reads CASSYREGTDTQYF. Written as DNA, the CDR3 is TGCGCCAGCAGCTACAGGGAAGGCACAGATACGCAGTATTTT.

As regards this clone: One end of the junction fails to match germline, which may point to a read error. The chain combines TRBV5-1 with TRBJ2-5; D perhaps matches TRBD1 (5 bases). Germline CDR1 and CDR2: SGHRS and YFSETQ. The CDR3 is made up of 15 amino acids. CDR3 coding DNA: TGCGCCAGCAGCTTGGGGGGCGGTGGTGGAGAGGCCCAGTACTTC. This gives the protein CASSLGGGGGEAQYF.

V gene TRBV12-3 or TRBV12-4 combines with J gene TRBJ2-3; D is undetermined. This CDR3 region has 12 residues. The V end was cut by 3 bases, the J end by 2 bases, with 3 bases between. The CDR3 nucleotides are TGTGCCAGCAGTTTCGTCACAGATACGCAGTATTTT. Translating it yields CASSFVTDTQYF.

The rearrangement links TRBV9 to TRBJ1-2; 7 bases fit TRBD1. The ends lost 0 bases at V and 3 bases at J; junction bases unmatched: 2. Per the germline V gene, CDR1 is SGDLS and CDR2 is YYNGEE. The length of the CDR3 is 14 residues. The chain's CDR3 is CASSVGDSHYGYTF. The CDR3 nucleotides are TGTGCCAGCAGCGTAGGGGACAGCCACTATGGCTACACCTTC.

The chain joins TRBV7-2 to TRBJ2-1; possibly TRBD1 for D (6 bases). This CDR3 is 14 amino acids long. In germline, CDR1 is SGHTA, CDR2 FQGNSA. V lost 5 bases, J lost 5 bases, and 13 bases lay in between. The DNA for the CDR3 is TGTGCCAGCAGCCGGGCCGGGACAAACAATGAGCAGTTCTTC. Its translation is CASSRAGTNNEQFF.

This chain joins TRBV13 and TRBJ1-1; D might be TRBD1 (6 bases). Germline V CDR1 and CDR2: PRHDT, FYEKMQ (reference sequence). There are 18 residues in the CDR3. Trimming shortened V by 0 bases and J by 4 bases, and 21 bases separated the two germline ends. This CDR3 reads CASSLGYTGAPRATEAFF. The CDR3 DNA follows: TGTGCCAGCAGCTTAGGTTATACGGGGGCCCCTAGGGCCACTGAAGCTTTCTTT.

This clone was counted a single time. The V and J genes are TRBV6-2 or TRBV6-3 and TRBJ1-5; D gene ambiguous. Deletions cut 5 bases from V and 0 bases from J, with 8 bases between. The CDR3 totals 14 residues. CDR1 is MNHEY, CDR2 SVGEGT, per germline. The CDR3 region is CASSQANSNQPQHF. CDR3 DNA sequence: TGTGCCAGCAGTCAGGCAAATAGCAATCAGCCCCAGCATTTT.

A word on this clone: Other nucleotide sequences from this sample produce the same CDR3. The V call is TRBV3-1 (or the pseudogene TRBV3-2), the J call TRBJ2-7; D ambiguous. Between the trimmed V and J ends, which lost 1 base and 4 bases, there was a span of 2 bases. The CDR3 spans 11 residues. Germline CDR1 is LGHDT and CDR2 is YNNKEL (reference sequence). CDR3 DNA: TGTGCCAGCAGCCAAGGGTACGAGCAGTACTTC. This gives the protein CASSQGYEQYF.

The chain combines TRBV28 with TRBJ2-6; 11 positions match TRBD1. The CDR3 spans 19 residues. Germline values: CDR1 MDHEN, CDR2 SYDVKM. J lost 0 bases, V lost 5 bases, and 9 bases had no gene match. The CDR3, as DNA: TGTGCCAGCAGTAACCTCCCCGGGACAGGGGGCTCTGGGGCCAACGTCCTGACTTTC. It encodes CASSNLPGTGGSGANVLTF.

This chain links TRBV30 with TRBJ1-5; perhaps TRBD1 as D (5 bases). V dropped 0 bases and J dropped 8 bases, with 14 bases sitting between them. There are 14 residues in the CDR3. CDR1 GTSNPN and CDR2 SVGIG come from the germline V gene (reference sequence). CDR3 sequence: CAWSVSGDGKPQHF. CDR3 bases: TGTGCCTGGAGTGTATCGGGGGATGGAAAGCCCCAGCATTTT.

The rearrangement uses TRBV18 and TRBJ1-1, with 7 bases identical to TRBD1. Trimming cost V 5 bases and J 2 bases; bases outside gene matches: 5. The length of the CDR3 is 14 residues. Germline values: CDR1 KGHSH, CDR2 LQKENI. The CDR3 protein is CASSSGQTNTEAFF. CDR3 nucleotide sequence: TGTGCCAGCTCATCGGGACAGACAAACACTGAAGCTTTCTTT.

V usage is TRBV5-1 and J usage is TRBJ1-1; D gene uncertain. This CDR3 is built from 13 residues. Germline lookup yields CDR1 SGHRS and CDR2 YFSETQ. V lost 1 base, J lost 0 bases, and 4 bases lay in between. The CDR3 sequence is CASSLQLNTEAFF. The CDR3 region has the DNA TGCGCCAGCAGCTTGCAGTTGAACACTGAAGCTTTCTTT.

The CDR3 DNA reads TGTGCCAGCAGTTCTCGGGGTAGTACGATTGACGCTGGGGCCAACGTCCTGACTTTC. Translating it yields CASSSRGSTIDAGANVLTF. The rearrangement joins TRBV27 to TRBJ2-6; possibly TRBD2 for D (5 bases). The CDR3 spans 19 residues. Germline V lookup: CDR1 MNHEY, CDR2 SMNVEV (reference sequence). V dropped 4 bases and J dropped 2 bases, with 21 bases sitting between them.

This clone came up a few times. The chain recombines TRBV5-5 with TRBJ1-1, with a possible D match to TRBD1 (6 bases). This CDR3 contains 16 residues. Germline values: CDR1 SGHKS, CDR2 YYEKEE (reference sequence). The germline V and J ends were trimmed by 2 bases and 0 bases, with 14 bases remaining between them. CDR3 sequence reads: CASSFDWDILNTEAFF. CDR3 nucleotide sequence: TGTGCCAGCAGCTTCGATTGGGACATCCTGAACACTGAAGCTTTCTTT.

The V call is TRBV7-2, the J call TRBJ1-5; the D gene is possibly TRBD1 (6 bases). Trimming took 1 base from V and 2 from J, leaving 12 bases between them. Germline V gives CDR1 SGHTA, CDR2 FQGNSA. The CDR3 extends over 16 amino acids. CDR3 amino acids: CASSLGTGGRNQPQHF. DNA of the CDR3: TGTGCCAGCAGCTTAGGGACTGGGGGGCGCAATCAGCCCCAGCATTTT.

The CDR3 bases are TGTGCCAGCAGGGGATACGGGCAGCCCCAGCATTTT. It translates to CASRGYGQPQHF. This chain uses TRBV28 with TRBJ1-5, with D unclear. This CDR3 is 12 amino acids long. V was pared by 6 bases and J by 7 bases, with 10 bases between. Germline CDR1 and CDR2: MDHEN and SYDVKM.

The gene calls are TRBV28 and TRBJ2-7; 14 nucleotides match TRBD2. CDR1 MDHEN and CDR2 SYDVKM come from the germline V gene. This CDR3 contains 16 residues. The V segment lost 5 bases and the J segment 5 bases; nucleotides outside the gene matches: 8. Written as DNA, the CDR3 is TGTGCCAGCAGTCCCCGACTAGCGGGGGGGCTCAACGAGCAGTACGTC. Protein: CASSPRLAGGLNEQYV.

Remarks on this clone: A junction end diverges from the germline sequence, so it may reflect a read error. The J gene is TRBJ2-3, the V gene TRBV7-7, with TRBD1 as a possible D gene (5 bases). CDR3 length equals 15 residues. Germline assignment: CDR1 SSHAT and CDR2 FNYEAQ (reference sequence). CDR3 amino acids: CASSPGATGTDTQYF. CDR3 bases: TGTGCTAGCAGCCCTGGGGCTACTGGCACAGATACGCAGTATTTT.

The V call is TRBV5-1, the J call TRBJ1-1; tentatively, D is TRBD1 (5 bases). This CDR3 contains 11 residues. Per germline, CDR1 SGHRS and CDR2 YFSETQ. Trimming took off 0 bases at V and 10 bases at J, with 7 bases between the two ends. CDR3 protein: CASSLEGTAFF. The CDR3 DNA is TGCGCCAGCAGCTTGGAGGGGACAGCTTTCTTT.

This chain links TRBV30 with TRBJ1-1; D unclear. This CDR3 has 14 amino acids. Trimming removed 8 bases from V and 1 base from J, with 17 bases in between. Germline CDR1 and CDR2: GTSNPN and SVGIG (reference sequence). Here the CDR3 reads CAAGRPEGNTEAFF. The CDR3 coding sequence is TGTGCCGCCGGACGGCCGGAAGGGAACACTGAAGCTTTCTTT.

The chain carries TRBV5-1 and TRBJ1-4; 8 bases are a match to TRBD1. The CDR3 has 15 residues. J gave up 7 bases and V 3 bases, and 8 bases lay outside the gene matches. From germline, CDR1 is SGHRS and CDR2 YFSETQ. CDR3 coding DNA: TGCGCCAGCAGCTGGCGGGACAGGACGGCTGAAAAACTGTTTTTT. Protein sequence: CASSWRDRTAEKLFF. Combining the CDR3 with reference TRBV5-1 and TRBJ1-4 gives the whole variable domain KAGVTQTPRYLIKTRGQQVTLSCSPISGHRSVSWYQQTPGQGLQFLFEYFSETQRNKGNFPGRFSGRQFSNSRSEMNVSTLELGDSALYLCASSWRDRTAEKLFFGSGTQLSVL.